A selection of T cell receptor beta chains follows, all from one sample in a study of long-term antiretroviral therapy in people with HIV. Only in-frame clones appear in the TCRdb table, and some are missing; sequencing was by immunoSEQ multiplex PCR. The repertoire holds almost 30,000 clones, with more than 85% as singletons. The sequenced sample was unsorted PBMCs, obtained approximately 6.3 years after starting antiretroviral therapy. These receptors originate from a woman aged 40 to 55 with HIV. Each CDR3 is given with its conserved first and last residue. The order of the fields is J gene, clone size, D gene, V gene, CDR3 protein, CDR3 DNA. The D gene is left open where the match is weak. Some rows mark clone size as missing; the rest say once, few, many or name a class of expanded clone.

>TRBJ2-3|NA|TRBD2|TRBV7-2
CASSLVSVLAGGRDTQYF
TGTGCCAGCAGCTTAGTCTCGGTACTAGCGGGGGGCAGGGATACGCAGTATTTT
>TRBJ2-7|NA|NA|TRBV7-2
CASSLAGAIYEQYF
TGTGCCAGCAGCTTAGCGGGGGCGATCTACGAGCAGTACTTC
>TRBJ2-5|NA|NA|TRBV29-1
CSALGDNQETQYF
TGCAGCGCCTTGGGGGACAACCAAGAGACCCAGTACTTC
>TRBJ1-2|NA|TRBD1|TRBV9
CASSVGQGGGYTF
TGTGCCAGCAGCGTAGGACAGGGAGGAGGCTACACCTTC
>TRBJ1-5|NA|NA|TRBV15
CATSRDFLSRGLSNQPQHF
TGTGCCACCAGCAGAGATTTTCTAAGTAGGGGTCTTAGCAATCAGCCCCAGCATTTT
>TRBJ2-7|NA|NA|TRBV7-9
CASSLSQGDEQYF
TGTGCCAGCAGCCTATCACAGGGAGACGAGCAGTACTTC
>TRBJ1-5|NA|NA|TRBV30
CAWSRRGNQPQHF
TGTGCCTGGAGTCGTCGCGGCAATCAGCCCCAGCATTTT
>TRBJ2-3|NA|NA|TRBV5-1
CASSWTESTDTQYF
TGCGCCAGCAGCTGGACGGAAAGCACAGATACGCAGTATTTT
>TRBJ1-1|NA|TRBD1|TRBV14
CASSADRVTEAFF
TGTGCCAGCAGCGCCGACAGGGTAACTGAAGCTTTCTTT
>TRBJ2-7|NA|TRBD1|TRBV7-9
CASSRHDRGAYEQYF
TGTGCCAGCAGCCGCCACGACAGGGGCGCCTACGAGCAGTACTTC
>TRBJ1-6|NA|NA|TRBV5-4
CASSLGGGSSPLHF
TGTGCCAGCAGCTTGGGTGGGGGCAGTTCACCCCTCCACTTT
>TRBJ2-5|few|TRBD1|TRBV5-4
CASSSTGAGMAQYF
TGTGCCAGCAGCTCGACAGGGGCCGGAATGGCCCAGTACTTC
>TRBJ2-5|NA|TRBD2|TRBV9
CASAWTSGGAGETQYF
TGTGCCAGCGCGTGGACTAGCGGGGGGGCCGGGGAGACCCAGTACTTC
>TRBJ2-1|NA|NA|TRBV18
CASSPDLANHEQFF
TGTGCCAGCTCACCAGACTTAGCGAACCATGAGCAGTTCTTC
>TRBJ1-2|NA|NA|TRBV27
CASSPGRAYYGYTF
TGTGCCAGCAGTCCCGGACGGGCGTACTATGGCTACACCTTC
>TRBJ1-2|once|TRBD1|TRBV4-3
CASSATGGADGYTF
TGCGCCAGCAGCGCAACAGGGGGCGCGGATGGCTACACCTTC
>TRBJ1-2|NA|NA|TRBV6-6
CASSYSSAPAGYTF
TGTGCCAGCAGTTACTCGAGCGCTCCGGCTGGCTACACCTTC
>TRBJ1-2|NA|TRBD1|TRBV9
CASSVNPGQGDGYTF
TGTGCCAGCAGCGTTAACCCGGGACAGGGCGATGGCTACACCTTC
>TRBJ1-1|NA|NA|TRBV5-4
CASSFYVGMNTEAFF
TGTGCCAGCAGCTTTTATGTCGGAATGAACACTGAAGCTTTCTTT
>TRBJ1-2|NA|TRBD1|TRBV6-4
CASRQGQGYGYTF
TGTGCCAGCAGACAAGGACAGGGCTATGGCTACACCTTC
>TRBJ1-1|NA|TRBD1|TRBV5-1
CASSFADRTEAFF
TGCGCCAGCAGCTTCGCGGACAGGACTGAAGCTTTCTTT